Listed here are 17 T cell receptor beta chains from one sample, sequenced in a study of cytomegalovirus exposure and HLA in healthy donors. TCRdb's copy holds only in-frame clones and misses some; the assay was immunoSEQ multiplex PCR. The sample shows 250,000 to 350,000 clones, around 89% of them seen only once. Source material: PBMCs. Every receptor here comes from a woman under 30 in good health and CMV-seronegative.

The chain links TRBV29-1 to TRBJ1-2; D may be TRBD1 (5 bases). The CDR3 runs 13 residues. V gave up 4 bases and J gave up 2 bases, with 11 bases separating them. In germline, CDR1 is SQVTM, CDR2 ANQGSEA. The CDR3, as DNA: TGCAGCGTTGGTCAGGGTTTAAACTATGGCTACACCTTC. Protein: CSVGQGLNYGYTF.

This sequence joins TRBV2 and TRBJ2-7; 11 bases are a match to TRBD2. V gave up 3 bases and J gave up 4 bases; unmatched junction bases: 8. In germline, CDR1 is SNHLY, CDR2 FYNNEI. The CDR3 covers 16 residues. The CDR3 sequence: CASSEGLAEGLYEQYF. CDR3 coding DNA: TGTGCCAGCAGTGAGGGACTAGCGGAGGGACTTTACGAGCAGTACTTC. The entire variable domain, with the rest obtained from reference TRBV2 and TRBJ2-7, is as follows: EPEVTQTPSHQVTQMGQEVILRCVPISNHLYFYWYRQILGQKVEFLVSFYNNEISEKSEIFDDQFSVERPDGSNFTLKIRSTKLEDSAMYFCASSEGLAEGLYEQYFGPGTRLTVT.

The chain recombines TRBV27 with TRBJ2-1, with 8 bases fitting TRBD2. The junction had 8 bases not matched to a gene; V was cut back by 4 bases and J by 0 bases. The length of the CDR3 is 17 residues. Germline CDR1 is MNHEY and CDR2 is SMNVEV (reference sequence). For the CDR3, the DNA is TGTGCCAGCAGTTCATCTATAGCGGGAAGCTCCTACAATGAGCAGTTCTTC. Amino acid sequence: CASSSSIAGSSYNEQFF.

V is TRBV9 and J is TRBJ2-3; D is possibly TRBD2 (6 bases). Trimming shortened V by 3 bases and J by 3 bases, and 11 bases separated the two germline ends. Looked up from germline, CDR1 is SGDLS and CDR2 is YYNGEE. The CDR3 has 14 residues. The CDR3 spells CASSGTIGTDTQYF. Written as DNA, the CDR3 is TGTGCCAGCAGCGGGACTATTGGAACAGATACGCAGTATTTT.

The V and J genes are TRBV5-1 and TRBJ2-7, with D possibly being TRBD2 (6 bases). With 2 bases removed from V and 7 bases from J, the gap between germline ends came to 13 bases. The length of the CDR3 is 13 residues. The germline CDR1 and CDR2 sequences are SGHRS and YFSETQ. The CDR3 protein is CASSLRRDWEQYF. CDR3 bases: TGCGCCAGCAGCTTACGACGGGACTGGGAGCAGTACTTC.

The chain combines TRBV19 with TRBJ2-3; D gene ambiguous. Germline V CDR1 and CDR2: LNHDA, SQIVND (reference sequence). CDR3 length equals 12 residues. V shed 8 bases and J shed 4 bases, with 10 bases lying between them. CDR3 sequence (DNA): TGTGCCAGTTCTCCGGCGGCAGATACGCAGTATTTT. This encodes CASSPAADTQYF. Complete variable domain (other parts from reference TRBV19 and TRBJ2-3): DGGITQSPKYLFRKEGQNVTLSCEQNLNHDAMYWYRQDPGQGLRLIYYSQIVNDFQKGDIAEGYSVSREKKESFPLTVTSAQKNPTAFYLCASSPAADTQYFGPGTRLTVL.

V gene TRBV19 combines with J gene TRBJ1-2; perhaps TRBD1 as D (5 bases). The CDR3 length is 14 residues. Trimming stripped 8 bases from V and 4 bases from J, with 17 bases between. Germline V gives CDR1 LNHDA, CDR2 SQIVND (reference sequence). The CDR3: CASGPGTGTYGYTF. The CDR3 DNA sequence: TGTGCCAGTGGTCCAGGCACAGGCACCTATGGCTACACCTTC. Combining the CDR3 with reference TRBV19 and TRBJ1-2 gives the whole variable domain DGGITQSPKYLFRKEGQNVTLSCEQNLNHDAMYWYRQDPGQGLRLIYYSQIVNDFQKGDIAEGYSVSREKKESFPLTVTSAQKNPTAFYLCASGPGTGTYGYTFGSGTRLTVV.

This clone appeared a single time. V and J are TRBV5-4 and TRBJ1-1, with a tentative D call TRBD1 (6 bases). Germline V gene sequence: CDR1 SGHNT, CDR2 YYREEE (reference sequence). The CDR3 is made up of 15 amino acids. With 2 bases removed from V and 1 base from J, the gap between germline ends came to 12 bases. This CDR3 reads CASSFPQGSNTEAFF. The DNA of the CDR3 is TGTGCCAGCAGCTTTCCTCAGGGGTCGAACACTGAAGCTTTCTTT.

The rearrangement links TRBV7-3 to TRBJ2-2; TRBD1 agrees at 9 bases. V lost 0 bases, J lost 6 bases, and 5 bases stayed unmatched. Per the germline V gene, CDR1 is SGHTA and CDR2 is FQGTGA. The length of the CDR3 is 16 residues. CDR3 DNA sequence: TGTGCCAGCAGCTTAACGGGACAGGGAGGTGCCGGGGAGCTGTTTTTT. Its translation is CASSLTGQGGAGELFF. Complete variable domain (other parts from reference TRBV7-3 and TRBJ2-2): GAGVSQTPSNKVTEKGKYVELRCDPISGHTALYWYRQSLGQGPEFLIYFQGTGAADDSGLPNDRFFAVRPEGSVSTLKIQRTERGDSAVYLCASSLTGQGGAGELFFGEGSRLTVL.

The chain couples TRBV18 to TRBJ2-7; 8 nucleotides match TRBD2. With 0 bases clipped from V and 6 bases from J, the junction kept 16 bases outside the gene matches. Germline V gives CDR1 KGHSH, CDR2 LQKENI. The CDR3 runs 18 residues. The CDR3 region has the DNA TGTGCCAGCTCACCACCGCCTCTGTTCAGAGCGGGGGCTGGCGAGCAGTACTTC. Its protein is CASSPPPLFRAGAGEQYF.

The V and J genes are TRBV18 and TRBJ2-7, with D possibly being TRBD2 (6 bases). The CDR3 covers 16 residues. Germline V CDR1 and CDR2: KGHSH, LQKENI. Trimming took off 3 bases at V and 0 bases at J, with 15 bases between the two ends. The CDR3 DNA reads TGTGCCAGCTCACCCACCCGGTCCGGGGGCTCCTACGAGCAGTACTTC. It is translated as CASSPTRSGGSYEQYF.

V and J are TRBV4-3 and TRBJ2-1, with 9 bases aligning to TRBD1. V was clipped by 4 bases and J by 7 bases; unmatched bases: 11. The CDR3 covers 16 residues. Germline values: CDR1 LGHNA, CDR2 YSLEER. CDR3 sequence reads: CASSRYRDRDYNEQFF. Written as DNA, the CDR3 is TGCGCCAGCAGCCGGTACCGGGACAGGGATTATAATGAGCAGTTCTTC.

This chain joins TRBV9 and TRBJ1-3; D is undetermined. V dropped 0 bases and J dropped 8 bases, with 9 bases sitting between them. In germline, CDR1 is SGDLS, CDR2 YYNGEE. The CDR3 loop spans 13 amino acids. Here the CDR3 DNA reads TGTGCCAGCAGCGTAGAGTCCCGGGACACCATATATTTT. Translated: CASSVESRDTIYF.

V gene TRBV28 combines with J gene TRBJ1-1; D unclear. V dropped 11 bases and J dropped 1 base, with 14 bases sitting between them. The CDR3 extends over 13 amino acids. The germline CDR1 and CDR2 sequences are MDHEN and SYDVKM. The CDR3 loop reads CALSRFGNTEAFF. The DNA for the CDR3 is TGTGCCCTCTCTCGGTTCGGGAACACTGAAGCTTTCTTT.

V and J are TRBV2 and TRBJ1-2, with D tentatively TRBD1 (6 bases). Germline CDR1 reads SNHLY; CDR2 reads FYNNEI. Trimming took 10 bases from V and 7 from J, leaving 28 bases between them. CDR3 size: 16 residues. CDR3: CATNDRGGGTLVGYTF. The CDR3 DNA follows: TGTGCCACCAACGACCGCGGGGGCGGAACACTCGTTGGCTACACCTTC. Full variable domain (rest looked up from reference TRBV2 and TRBJ1-2): EPEVTQTPSHQVTQMGQEVILRCVPISNHLYFYWYRQILGQKVEFLVSFYNNEISEKSEIFDDQFSVERPDGSNFTLKIRSTKLEDSAMYFCATNDRGGGTLVGYTFGSGTRLTVV.

The chain links TRBV6-1 to TRBJ1-1; TRBD1 is a possible D gene (6 bases). The CDR3 extends over 14 amino acids. V lost 9 bases and J 7 bases, leaving 21 bases between the germline ends. CDR1 is MNHNS and CDR2 is SASEGT in the germline V gene. The CDR3 protein is CASTYSTGPFEAFF. The CDR3 nucleotides read TGTGCCAGTACCTATTCGACAGGCCCGTTTGAAGCTTTCTTT.

V gene TRBV28 combines with J gene TRBJ1-3; D is unresolved. Germline V gene sequence: CDR1 MDHEN, CDR2 SYDVKM. The length of the CDR3 is 15 residues. The V end was cut by 2 bases, the J end by 0 bases, with 8 bases between. Here the CDR3 DNA reads TGTGCCAGCAGTTTAGACACCAACTCTGGAAACACCATATATTTT. Translated, it gives CASSLDTNSGNTIYF.